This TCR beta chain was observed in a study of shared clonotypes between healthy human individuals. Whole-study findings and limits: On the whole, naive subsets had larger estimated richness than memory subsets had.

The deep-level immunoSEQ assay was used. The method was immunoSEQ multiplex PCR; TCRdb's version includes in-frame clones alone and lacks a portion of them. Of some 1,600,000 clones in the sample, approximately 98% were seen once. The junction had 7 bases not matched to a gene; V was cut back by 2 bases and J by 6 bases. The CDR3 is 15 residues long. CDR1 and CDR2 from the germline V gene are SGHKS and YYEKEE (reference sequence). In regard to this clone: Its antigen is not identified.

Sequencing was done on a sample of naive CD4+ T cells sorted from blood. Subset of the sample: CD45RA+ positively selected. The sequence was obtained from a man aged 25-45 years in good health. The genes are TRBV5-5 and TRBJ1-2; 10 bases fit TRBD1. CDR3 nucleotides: TGTGCCAGCAGCTTACAGACAGGGGGCCGTGATGGCTACACCTTC. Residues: CASSLQTGGRDGYTF.